Here is one TCR beta chain with its context. The method was immunoSEQ multiplex PCR; TCRdb's version includes in-frame clones alone and lacks a portion of them. Among 85,000 to 130,000 clones listed, 90% were seen once. Per the germline V gene, CDR1 is MNHEY and CDR2 is SVGAGI. The CDR3 has 15 residues. V shed 6 bases and J 1 base; nucleotides not matched to a gene: 5. The source of the sample is a study of T cell responses to AZD1222 COVID-19 vaccine. This TCR came from an adult who received the AZD1222 COVID-19 vaccine. The gene calls are TRBV6-5 and TRBJ2-3; TRBD1 agrees at 9 bases. The source material was peripheral blood, sampled 28 days after the second AZD1222 dose. The CDR3 nucleotides read TGTGCCAGCAGCACAGGGGGCGCGGGCACAGATACGCAGTATTTT. Translated: CASSTGGAGTDTQYF.